This TCR beta chain was documented in a study of blood T cell repertoires in COVID-19. Each participant's cohort was designated according to participant-reported clinical history. Before being deemed recovered, Cohort 3 donors had two negative PCRs, clearance, or symptom resolution. The data were produced by immunoSEQ multiplex PCR, yet TCRdb's version contains in-frame clones alone and is incomplete. The table lists about 300,000 clones, about nine tenths of them singletons. Only a few counts were recorded for this clone. The germline gives CDR1 MDHEN, CDR2 SYDVKM. The CDR3 is made up of 11 amino acids. V lost 5 bases to trimming and J lost 9 bases, with 10 bases between them.

The chain combines TRBV28 with TRBJ1-2; a weak D match, TRBD1 (6 bases). The source is a woman younger than 35 who had recovered from COVID-19. The sequenced material came from PBMCs or T cells enriched from blood (not recorded which). The CDR3 protein is CASSRTERYTF. The CDR3 DNA reads as TGTGCCAGCAGTCGGACAGAACGCTACACCTTC.